This paragraph covers one TCR beta chain sequence. The antigen is unknown. The sample belongs to a study of graft-versus-host responses after intestinal transplantation. Study summary: Every recipient had anti-thymocyte globulin induction and approximately 3 years of tacrolimus plus steroids.

The V gene end was trimmed by 0 bases and the J gene end by 5 bases; junction bases not matched to a gene: 6. The CDR3 consists of 17 residues. CDR1 and CDR2 (germline): SNHLY, FYNNEI. Method: immunoSEQ multiplex PCR; TCRdb's copy keeps in-frame clones and lacks some. The data contain over 100,000 clones, approximately 95% of them seen just once; the ten biggest clones take up roughly 0.12%. The study, taken as a whole, reports: GvH clones surfaced in recipient marrow, some emerging earlier in ileum or blood.

Sequencing used unstimulated CD4+ T cells sorted from spleen or lymph node cells, obtained before intestinal transplant. This chain uses TRBV2 with TRBJ2-3, with 12 nucleotides matching TRBD2. This TCR was recovered from a human donor who received an intestinal transplant. CDR3 loop: CASSEARLAGGRDTQYF. In DNA form, the CDR3 reads TGTGCCAGCAGTGAAGCGAGGCTAGCGGGAGGGAGAGATACGCAGTATTTT.